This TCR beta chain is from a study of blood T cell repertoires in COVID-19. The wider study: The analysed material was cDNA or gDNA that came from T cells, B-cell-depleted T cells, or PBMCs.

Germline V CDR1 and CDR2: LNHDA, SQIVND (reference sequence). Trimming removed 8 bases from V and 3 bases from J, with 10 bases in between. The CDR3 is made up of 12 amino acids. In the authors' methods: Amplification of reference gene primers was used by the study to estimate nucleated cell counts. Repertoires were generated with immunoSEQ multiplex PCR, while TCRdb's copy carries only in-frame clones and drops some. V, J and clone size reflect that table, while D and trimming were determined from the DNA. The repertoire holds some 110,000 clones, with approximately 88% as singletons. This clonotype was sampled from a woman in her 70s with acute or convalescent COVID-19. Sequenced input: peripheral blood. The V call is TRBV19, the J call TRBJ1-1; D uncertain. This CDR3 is CASRYLDTEAFF. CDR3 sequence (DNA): TGTGCCAGTCGCTACTTGGACACTGAAGCTTTCTTT.